This T cell receptor (beta chain) derives from a study of identical twins. Findings and caveats of the study: Conclusions rested on cross-sectional statistics rather than following the same donors. Insertions were fewer in abundant cord blood beta clonotypes, whereas memory repertoires showed none of this pattern.

Using its own MiXCR run on the 5' RACE reads, TCRdb lists one record per CDR3 protein. The sample consists of about 530,000 distinct CDR3 sequences, 12% to 15% of them appearing once. In every case, the donor was a healthy Caucasian. With respect to this clonotype: Its antigen is not known.

Trimming took off 4 bases at V and 2 bases at J, with 14 bases between the two ends. Germline V gene lookup returns CDR1 LGHDT and CDR2 YNNKEL (reference sequence). The length of the CDR3 is 15 residues. This same sample was also taken into another study, of yellow fever vaccine responses in identical twins.

The sequenced material came from CD4+ T cells sorted from blood. This sequence originates from a young woman in good health. The chain employs TRBV3-1 and TRBJ2-5, with D unresolved. Here the CDR3 reads CASSPLAWYQETQYF. In DNA form, the CDR3 reads TGTGCCAGCAGCCCACTCGCTTGGTATCAAGAGACCCAGTACTTC.